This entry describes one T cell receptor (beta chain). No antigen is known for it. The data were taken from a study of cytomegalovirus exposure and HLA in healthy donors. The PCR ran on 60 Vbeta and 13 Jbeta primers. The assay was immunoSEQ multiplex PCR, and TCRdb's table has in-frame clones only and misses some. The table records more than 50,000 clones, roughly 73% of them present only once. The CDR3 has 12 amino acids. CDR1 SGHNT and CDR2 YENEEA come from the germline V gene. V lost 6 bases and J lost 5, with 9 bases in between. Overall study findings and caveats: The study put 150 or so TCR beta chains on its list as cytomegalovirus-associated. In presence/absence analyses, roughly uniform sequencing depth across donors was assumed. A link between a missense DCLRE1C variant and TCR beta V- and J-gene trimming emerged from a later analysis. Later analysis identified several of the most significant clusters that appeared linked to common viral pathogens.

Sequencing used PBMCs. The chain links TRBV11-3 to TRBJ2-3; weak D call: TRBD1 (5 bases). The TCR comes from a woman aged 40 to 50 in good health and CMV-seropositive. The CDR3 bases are TGTGCCAGCAGTCCTGACAGAGATACGCAGTATTTT. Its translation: CASSPDRDTQYF.